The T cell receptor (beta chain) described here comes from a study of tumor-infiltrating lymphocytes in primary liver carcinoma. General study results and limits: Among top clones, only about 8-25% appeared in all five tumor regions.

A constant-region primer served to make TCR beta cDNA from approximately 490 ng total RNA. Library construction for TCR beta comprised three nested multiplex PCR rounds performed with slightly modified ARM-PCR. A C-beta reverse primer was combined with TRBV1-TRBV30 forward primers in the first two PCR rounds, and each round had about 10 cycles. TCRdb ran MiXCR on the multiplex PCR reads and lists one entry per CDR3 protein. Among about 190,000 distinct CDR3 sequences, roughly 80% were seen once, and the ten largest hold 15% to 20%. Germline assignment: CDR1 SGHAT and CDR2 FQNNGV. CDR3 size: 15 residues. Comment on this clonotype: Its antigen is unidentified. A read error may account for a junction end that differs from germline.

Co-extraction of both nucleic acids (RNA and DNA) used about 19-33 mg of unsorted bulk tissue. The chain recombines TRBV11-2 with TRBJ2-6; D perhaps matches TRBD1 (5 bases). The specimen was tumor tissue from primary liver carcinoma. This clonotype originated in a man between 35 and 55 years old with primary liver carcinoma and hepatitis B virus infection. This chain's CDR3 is CATQLPHSGANVLTF. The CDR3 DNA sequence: TGTGCCACCCAGCTGCCGCACTCTGGGGCCAATGTCCTGACTTTC.